This T cell receptor beta chain was sequenced during a study of identical twins. The cDNA had a unique molecular identifier and a template-switch universal primer site. A single record per CDR3 protein comes from TCRdb applying MiXCR to the 5' RACE reads. The table lists around 1.7 million distinct CDR3 sequences, about 30% of them singletons. This clonotype was counted between two and nine times. Its specificity is unknown. Study-wide findings and caveats: Out-of-frame alpha sequences common to twins exhibited an excess of low generation probability. Among monozygotic twins, out-of-frame TCR alpha sharing exceeded what models predicted. Cord blood beta clonotypes that were abundant carried fewer insertions, and memory repertoires showed no such trend.

The V and J ends lost 11 bases and 4 bases, in that order; junction bases with no gene match: 11. Germline CDR1 and CDR2: SEHNR and FQNEAQ (reference sequence). CDR3 length equals 13 residues. The receptor comes from a newborn girl in good health. The V call is TRBV7-9, the J call TRBJ2-7; 7 nucleotides agree with TRBD1. Sequenced: cord blood. The CDR3 nucleotides read TGTGCCGGGAGCTCACAGGGGATTTACGAGCAGTACTTC. Its translation: CAGSSQGIYEQYF.